The 26 T cell receptor beta chains reported below all come from one sample, sequenced in a study of blood T cells in healthy people across ages. Together with a sample-barcoded 5' primer, a J-beta primer mix was included in a second PCR lasting roughly 6 to 12 cycles. One entry per CDR3 protein results from TCRdb running MiXCR on the 5' RACE reads. The table includes roughly 1,100,000 distinct CDR3 sequences, about 25% detected once. The same sample was also used in a study of T cells of mothers and their children.

Sample: blood. The receptors were gathered from a girl aged 2 to 9 in good health.

This rearrangement joins TRBV29-1 to TRBJ2-1; perhaps TRBD1 as D (6 bases). The CDR3 spans 13 residues. Germline CDR1 is SQVTM and CDR2 is ANQGSEA. Deletions cut 5 bases from V and 2 bases from J, with 10 bases between. The CDR3 sequence is CSVPGQTYNEQFF. CDR3 bases: TGCAGCGTTCCTGGACAGACCTACAATGAGCAGTTCTTC.

This clonotype was seen only a few times. The J gene is TRBJ2-1, the V gene TRBV7-9, with D possibly TRBD1 on 5 matching bases. CDR3 length: 14 residues. V shed 5 bases and J shed 3 bases, with 11 bases lying between them. Germline CDR1 and CDR2: SEHNR and FQNEAQ (reference sequence). CDR3 amino acids: CASSLTASYNEQFF. The DNA for the CDR3 is TGTGCCAGCAGCCTGACAGCTAGCTACAATGAGCAGTTCTTC. Filled out from reference TRBV7-9 and TRBJ2-1, the complete variable domain reads DTGVSQNPRHKITKRGQNVTFRCDPISEHNRLYWYRQTLGQGPEFLTYFQNEAQLEKSRLLSDRFSAERPKGSFSTLEIQRTEQGDSAMYLCASSLTASYNEQFFGPGTRLTVL.

The chain has TRBV6-6 and TRBJ1-5, with D maybe TRBD1 (5 bases). This CDR3 contains 18 residues. CDR1 is MNHNY and CDR2 is SVGAGI in the germline V gene (reference sequence). Trimming removed 0 bases at V and 6 bases at J, with 21 bases between. For the CDR3, the DNA is TGTGCCAGCAGTTACTCCCCGCCAGGGAGTTCGTTCGGTCAGCCCCAGCATTTT. This encodes CASSYSPPGSSFGQPQHF.

The sample holds a few counts of this clonotype. This chain joins TRBV9 and TRBJ2-5; D not certain. Trimming took off 3 bases at V and 4 bases at J, with 10 bases between the two ends. Germline V CDR1 and CDR2: SGDLS, YYNGEE. This CDR3 region has 13 residues. The CDR3 DNA is TGTGCCAGCAGCGCTGGTAGTACAGAGACCCAGTACTTC. It translates to CASSAGSTETQYF.

This clonotype occurred a few times. The chain is built from TRBV7-6 and TRBJ2-7; the D gene is possibly TRBD1 (5 bases). V gave up 6 bases and J gave up 2 bases, with 17 bases separating them. This CDR3 has 15 residues. The germline V gene has CDR1 SGHVS and CDR2 FNYEAQ. CDR3 sequence: CASSMGQGLTYEQYF. CDR3 in DNA: TGTGCCAGCAGTATGGGGCAGGGATTAACCTACGAGCAGTACTTC.

The chain couples TRBV5-5 to TRBJ2-5; 12 nucleotides agree with TRBD1. The CDR3 is 18 residues long. The ends lost 0 bases at V and 5 bases at J; junction bases unmatched: 11. CDR1 and CDR2 (germline): SGHKS, YYEKEE (reference sequence). CDR3 protein: CASSLEGAGQGAGETQYF. CDR3 DNA: TGTGCCAGCAGCTTGGAGGGAGCGGGACAGGGGGCGGGGGAGACCCAGTACTTC. The whole variable domain, filled in from reference TRBV5-5 and TRBJ2-5, reads DAGVTQSPTHLIKTRGQQVTLRCSPISGHKSVSWYQQVLGQGPQFIFQYYEKEERGRGNFPDRFSARQFPNYSSELNVNALLLGDSALYLCASSLEGAGQGAGETQYFGPGTRLLVL.

The genes are TRBV15 and TRBJ2-3, with D perhaps TRBD2 (6 bases). V lost 1 base and J lost 5, with 31 bases in between. The germline CDR1 and CDR2 sequences are LNHNV and YYDKDF (reference sequence). The CDR3 contains 21 residues. The CDR3 here is CATSRVRSSDGPRGFRDTQYF. In DNA, the CDR3 is TGTGCCACCAGCAGAGTGCGGTCTAGCGATGGACCCAGAGGCTTCAGAGATACGCAGTATTTT. The full variable domain, rest sourced from reference TRBV15 and TRBJ2-3, is DAMVIQNPRYQVTQFGKPVTLSCSQTLNHNVMYWYQQKSSQAPKLLFHYYDKDFNNEADTPDNFQSRRPNTSFCFLDIRSPGLGDTAMYLCATSRVRSSDGPRGFRDTQYFGPGTRLTVL.

This clonotype came up a few times. Mismatch with germline at one junction end may stem from a read error. This sequence joins TRBV2 and TRBJ1-5; 8 nucleotides line up with TRBD1. The CDR3 has 15 amino acids. Germline V CDR1 and CDR2: SNHLY, FYNNEI. The CDR3 nucleotides read TGCGCCAGCAGTCTGGACAGGGCCCAAGCCCAGCCCCAGCATTTT. It codes for CASSLDRAQAQPQHF. The full variable domain, rest sourced from reference TRBV2 and TRBJ1-5, is EPEVTQTPSHQVTQMGQEVILRCVPISNHLYFYWYRQILGQKVEFLVSFYNNEISEKSEIFDDQFSVERPDGSNFTLKIRSTKLEDSAMYFCASSLDRAQAQPQHFGDGTRLSIL.

The chain carries TRBV12-5 and TRBJ2-1, with 10 positions matching TRBD2. Germline trimming cut 1 base from V and 9 bases from J; bases unmatched to any gene: 9. Germline-derived CDR1 and CDR2 are LGHNT and FRNRAP. The CDR3 contains 16 residues. DNA for the CDR3: TGTGCTAGTGGTTTGGACTCAGCTAGCGGGGGTAGTGAGCAGTTCTTC. Encoded protein: CASGLDSASGGSEQFF.

This clonotype appeared a few times. The chain employs TRBV5-1 and TRBJ2-7, with 7 bases aligning to TRBD1. This CDR3 comprises 16 residues. J gave up 2 bases and V 0 bases, and 8 bases lay outside the gene matches. Germline V gene data show CDR1 as SGHRS and CDR2 as YFSETQ. Here the CDR3 DNA reads TGCGCCAGCAGCTTGGAGGTGCGGCAGGGGGCCTACGAGCAGTACTTC. Translated: CASSLEVRQGAYEQYF.

This clonotype was counted many times. The rearrangement uses TRBV15 and TRBJ1-5, with D perhaps TRBD1 (5 bases). Germline V gene data show CDR1 as LNHNV and CDR2 as YYDKDF (reference sequence). V lost 1 base and J 4 bases, leaving 8 bases between the germline ends. This CDR3 is 14 amino acids long. CDR3 DNA sequence: TGTGCCACCAGCAGAGGACAGCTTAATCAGCCCCAGCATTTT. Its translation: CATSRGQLNQPQHF.

The chain employs TRBV24-1 and TRBJ1-2; possible D gene TRBD1, 6 bases. Germline V CDR1 and CDR2: KGHDR, SFDVKD. The CDR3 is 12 residues long. V lost 5 bases and J 8 bases, leaving 11 bases between the germline ends. For the CDR3, the DNA is TGTGCCACCAGTGGGACAGCGCACGGCTACACCTTC. Amino acid sequence: CATSGTAHGYTF.

The rearrangement links TRBV4-1 to TRBJ1-2; 10 nucleotides match TRBD1. V was clipped by 4 bases and J by 4 bases; unmatched bases: 9. The CDR3 runs to 16 residues. In germline, CDR1 is MGHRA, CDR2 YSYEKL. The CDR3, as DNA: TGCGCCAGCAGCCCCCCCGACAGGGGGCTTTTCTATGGCTACACCTTC. Encoded protein: CASSPPDRGLFYGYTF.

The chain recombines TRBV3-1 with TRBJ2-7, with TRBD1 identical over 9 bases. Germline CDR1 and CDR2: LGHDT and YNNKEL (reference sequence). The V gene end was trimmed by 3 bases and the J gene end by 2 bases; junction bases not matched to a gene: 2. The length of the CDR3 is 14 residues. CDR3 in amino acids: CASSQDRGAYEQYF. The CDR3 nucleotides are TGTGCCAGCAGCCAGGACAGGGGAGCCTACGAGCAGTACTTC.

The chain employs TRBV4-1 and TRBJ1-3; D is uncertain. V was clipped by 3 bases and J by 7 bases, with 7 bases between them. The CDR3 runs to 12 residues. Germline CDR1 reads MGHRA; CDR2 reads YSYEKL. The DNA of the CDR3 is TGCGCCAGCAGCCAGGTCAGGAACACCATATATTTT. It translates to CASSQVRNTIYF.

This clonotype was detected only a few times. The chain joins TRBV20-1 to TRBJ1-4; tentative D call: TRBD1 (5 bases). V lost 3 bases and J 3 bases, leaving 17 bases between the germline ends. Germline V gives CDR1 DFQATT, CDR2 SNEGSKA (reference sequence). The CDR3 runs to 16 residues. CDR3 coding DNA: TGCAGTGCTAGGGGATCTAGGGGCAGGTCTAATGAAAAACTGTTTTTT. Amino acids: CSARGSRGRSNEKLFF.

This clonotype was counted between two and nine times. The chain has TRBV12-3 or TRBV12-4 and TRBJ2-1; possibly TRBD1 for D (6 bases). The V end lost 4 bases, the J end lost 4 bases, and 11 bases lay between the germline ends. The CDR3 extends over 14 amino acids. Here the CDR3 reads CASSYRDLYNEQFF. Here the CDR3 DNA reads TGTGCCAGCAGTTACAGGGACCTATACAATGAGCAGTTCTTC.

This clonotype occurred a few times. The J gene is TRBJ1-2, the V gene TRBV4-1; D gene unclear. V was pared by 0 bases and J by 4 bases, with 6 bases between. The V gene's germline CDR1 is MGHRA and CDR2 YSYEKL. CDR3 length: 13 amino acids. The CDR3 spells CASSQESFYGYTF. CDR3 DNA sequence: TGCGCCAGCAGCCAAGAAAGTTTCTATGGCTACACCTTC.

The chain joins TRBV13 to TRBJ2-1, with 11 bases lining up with TRBD2. The CDR3 length is 14 residues. Germline CDR1 is PRHDT and CDR2 is FYEKMQ (reference sequence). After removal of 5 bases from V and 14 bases from J, the junction contained 11 bases not matched to a gene. CDR3 protein: CASSPRGTSGGKFF. The DNA of the CDR3 is TGTGCCAGCAGCCCTAGAGGGACTAGCGGTGGGAAGTTCTTC.

This clonotype was seen only a few times. J is TRBJ2-2 and V is TRBV5-1, with no clear D. The CDR3 runs to 12 residues. Trimming cost V 2 bases and J 7 bases, with 6 bases left between them. The germline V gene encodes CDR1 SGHRS and CDR2 YFSETQ. This CDR3 reads CASSFSLGELFF. The CDR3 nucleotides are TGCGCCAGCAGCTTTAGCCTCGGGGAGCTGTTTTTT.

This clonotype came up a few times. V is TRBV29-1 and J is TRBJ2-5; D unresolved. The germline V gene encodes CDR1 SQVTM and CDR2 ANQGSEA. There are 11 residues in the CDR3. V was pared by 3 bases and J by 10 bases, with 12 bases between. The CDR3 here is CSVDPLGGQYF. The DNA of the CDR3 is TGCAGCGTTGACCCACTCGGCGGCCAGTACTTC.

This clonotype was seen a few times. The V gene is TRBV28, the J gene TRBJ2-5, with 10 bases fitting TRBD2. The last part of the DNA fits TRBJ2-7 better; the J call may be wrong. The CDR3 sequence is 15 residues long. Per germline, CDR1 MDHEN and CDR2 SYDVKM. CDR3 region: CASSFSGTSANEQYF. The DNA for the CDR3 is TGTGCCAGCAGTTTCTCCGGGACTAGCGCAAACGAGCAGTACTTC.

This clonotype was counted between two and nine times. The rearrangement joins TRBV15 to TRBJ2-3; TRBD2 might be the D (5 bases). CDR1 LNHNV and CDR2 YYDKDF come from the germline V gene (reference sequence). V lost 0 bases to trimming and J lost 12 bases, with 16 bases between them. The CDR3 totals 14 residues. The CDR3 DNA reads as TGTGCCACCAGCAGAGATCGATTGGAGAGGGTTCAGTATTTT. Translating it yields CATSRDRLERVQYF.

This clonotype was found a few times. This rearrangement joins TRBV28 to TRBJ2-7, with 7 bases fitting TRBD1. V lost 4 bases and J lost 3; bases outside the gene matches: 6. This CDR3 contains 14 residues. Germline V gene data show CDR1 as MDHEN and CDR2 as SYDVKM. CDR3 sequence (DNA): TGTGCCAGCAGTTCGGGACAGCAAGACTACGAGCAGTACTTC. Amino acids: CASSSGQQDYEQYF.

This chain joins TRBV29-1 and TRBJ2-5; D not resolved. Matching the DNA end better, TRBJ2-7 makes the J call doubtful. Germline V CDR1 and CDR2: SQVTM, ANQGSEA. The CDR3 loop spans 13 amino acids. In nucleotides, the CDR3 is TGCAGCGTCGGGCCCGAGGATAGTTACGAGCAGTACTTC. This gives the protein CSVGPEDSYEQYF.

The chain couples TRBV10-3 to TRBJ2-5; TRBD2 aligns across 8 bases. The J call may be faulty, since TRBJ2-1 better matches the DNA end. The CDR3 has 15 amino acids. Germline V gene lookup returns CDR1 ENHRY and CDR2 SYGVKD. CDR3 protein: CATYSGTRGDNEQFF. CDR3 coding DNA: TGTGCCACGTATTCCGGGACTAGGGGAGACAATGAGCAGTTCTTC.